This T cell receptor (beta chain) is drawn from a study of Ad26.COV2.S vaccination and SARS-CoV-2 variants listed by TCRdb under 2021. Turning to the overall study: Donors in the vaccine arm were drawn from COV1001, a phase I-IIa trial of Ad26.COV2.S in healthy adults that was multicentre, randomized, double-blind and placebo-controlled. Throughout the experiments and outcome assessment, investigators stayed blinded to trial group allocation. Ad26.COV2.S was administered intramuscularly at a dose of 5x10^10 or 1x10^11 viral particles, either as one shot or as two shots given 56 days apart. The specificity and breadth of SARS-CoV-2-reactive T cell receptors after Ad26.COV2.S vaccination were assessed by TCRbeta repertoire sequencing. Trial participants were randomized into five groups of five, in which low-dose or high-dose Ad26.COV2.S was given once or twice, or placebo was given on both occasions. The TCR-sequenced set comprised approximately 32 samples: roughly 19 Ad26.COV2.S vaccine recipients, 5 placebo recipients and 8 SARS-CoV-2 convalescent individuals.

The sample's treatment or condition, from its label and the paper: around 19 received Ad26.COV2.S at low or high dose, single or two shots; about 5 received placebo; per-sample allocation not given. Repertoires of vaccine and placebo recipients were sequenced from samples collected on day 63 after the first injection. Between 29 July and 7 August 2020, Cohort 1b enrolled 25 adults aged 18-55 years at one site in Boston, USA. Ad26.COV2.S was a replication-incompetent adenovirus type 26 vector that expressed a prefusion-stabilized SARS-CoV-2 spike protein derived from the original Wuhan strain. The immunoSEQ Assay was the method used to sequence TCRbeta CDR3 regions. After extraction, genomic DNA underwent amplification by bias-controlled multiplex PCR, followed by high-throughput sequencing. On the authors' methods: To quantify the absolute abundance of every unique TCRbeta CDR3 region, sequences were collapsed and filtered. T cell fraction was estimated by normalizing TCRbeta template counts to usable DNA, which was measured by amplifying reference genes present in all nucleated cells. Repertoire TCRs were annotated as SARS-CoV-2-specific when V gene, CDR3 amino acid sequence and J gene were exactly matched to a known reactive TCR set. The reference SARS-CoV-2 TCR set was obtained from MIRA and was filtered for enrichment in COVID-19-positive ImmuneCODE repertoires, whereby public or cross-reactive TCRs were removed. Using the MIRA antigens, annotated TCRs were further analysed by specific ORF or by position within an ORF. Breadth was defined as annotated unique rearrangements over total unique productive rearrangements; depth was the summed frequency of those rearrangements. Two-sided Wilcoxon rank-sum tests were applied when comparing TCR breadth between groups. Not all clones reach the TCRdb copy of this immuneACCESS table, which keeps in-frame sequences only. Checked studies attribute under half of the gap to unresolved V genes and leave the rest unexplained. That table gives V, J and clone size, and the DNA gave D and trimming. This sample lists roughly 250,000 clones; 70% to 90% were detected once. Of the sample, roughly 3% is held by the ten largest clones.

Concerning this clone: This clone's antigen is unknown. Base qualities are not at hand, and no much larger clone is one base apart.

What the authors observed across the whole study: After vaccination, spike-specific CD8+ and CD4+ T cell responses were reported to show substantial breadth. Vaccine and placebo recipients had similar non-spike TCR breadth, a finding consistent with the vaccine containing only spike. Ad26.COV2.S recipients had higher spike-specific TCR breadth than placebo recipients (P = 0.0014). The authors noted that total T cell responses may have been underestimated by the TCR breadth and depth analyses. The study was not powered to compare responses between vaccine doses or regimens.

The TCR comes from a person aged 18-60 years who received the Ad26.COV2.S COVID-19 vaccine or a placebo. This specimen was peripheral blood, taken in a trial of Ad26.COV2.S vaccine versus placebo.

The DNA reads TGTGCCAGCAGCTCTGGACTAAGGGGGTGGGAGACCCAGTACTTC. It codes for CASSSGLRGWETQYF. Rearrangement joined TRBV5-8 to TRBJ2-5; the D element could tentatively be TRBD1 or TRBD2, as 6 bases agree for each. Reading from cysteine to phenylalanine, the CDR3 counts 15 amino acids. The read is trimmed to its CDR3 DNA, 45 bases read in frame from base 1. At the junction V is shortened by 3 bases and J by 5 bases, with 17 bases in between. CDR1 and CDR2, looked up from the germline V gene, are SGHTS and YDEGEE.